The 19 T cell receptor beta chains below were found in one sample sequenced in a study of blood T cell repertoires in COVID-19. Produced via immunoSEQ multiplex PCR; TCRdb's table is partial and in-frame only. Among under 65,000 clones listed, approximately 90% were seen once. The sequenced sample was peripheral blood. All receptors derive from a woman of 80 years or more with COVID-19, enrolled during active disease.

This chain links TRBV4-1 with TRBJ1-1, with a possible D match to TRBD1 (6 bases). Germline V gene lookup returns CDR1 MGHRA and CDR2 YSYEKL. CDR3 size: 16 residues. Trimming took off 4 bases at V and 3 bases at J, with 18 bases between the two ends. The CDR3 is CASSLKEQGWDTEAFF. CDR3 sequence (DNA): TGCGCCAGCAGCCTCAAGGAGCAGGGGTGGGACACTGAAGCTTTCTTT.

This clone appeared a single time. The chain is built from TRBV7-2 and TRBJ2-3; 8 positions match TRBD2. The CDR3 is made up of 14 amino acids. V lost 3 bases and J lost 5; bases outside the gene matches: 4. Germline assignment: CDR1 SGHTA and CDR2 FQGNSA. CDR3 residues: CASSFGGAKDTQYF. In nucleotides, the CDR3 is TGTGCCAGCAGCTTCGGGGGGGCGAAAGATACGCAGTATTTT.

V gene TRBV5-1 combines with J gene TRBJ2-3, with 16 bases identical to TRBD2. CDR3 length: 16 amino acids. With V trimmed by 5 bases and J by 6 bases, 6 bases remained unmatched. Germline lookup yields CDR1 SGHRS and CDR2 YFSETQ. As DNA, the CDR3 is TGCGCCAGCAGTCCGGGACTAGCGGGGGGGCGGGATACGCAGTATTTT. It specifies CASSPGLAGGRDTQYF.

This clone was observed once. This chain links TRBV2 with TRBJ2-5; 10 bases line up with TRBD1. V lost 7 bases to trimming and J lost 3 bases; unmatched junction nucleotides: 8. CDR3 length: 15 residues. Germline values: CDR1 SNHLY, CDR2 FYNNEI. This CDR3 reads CASKRGGTGEETQYF. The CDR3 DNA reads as TGTGCCAGCAAGCGAGGCGGGACAGGGGAAGAGACCCAGTACTTC.

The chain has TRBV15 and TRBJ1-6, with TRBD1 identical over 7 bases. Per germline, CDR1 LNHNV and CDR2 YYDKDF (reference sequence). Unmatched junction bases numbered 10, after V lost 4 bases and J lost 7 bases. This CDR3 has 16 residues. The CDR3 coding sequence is TGTGCCACCAGCACCTTCCGGCAGGGGGACAATTCACCCCTCCACTTT. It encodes CATSTFRQGDNSPLHF.

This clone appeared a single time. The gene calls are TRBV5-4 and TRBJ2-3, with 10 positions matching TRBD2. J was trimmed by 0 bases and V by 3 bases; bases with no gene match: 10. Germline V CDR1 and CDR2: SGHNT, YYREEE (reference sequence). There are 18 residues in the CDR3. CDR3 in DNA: TGTGCCAGCAGCTCCAGGCTCCTAGCGGGGGAGAGCACAGATACGCAGTATTTT. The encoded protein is CASSSRLLAGESTDTQYF.

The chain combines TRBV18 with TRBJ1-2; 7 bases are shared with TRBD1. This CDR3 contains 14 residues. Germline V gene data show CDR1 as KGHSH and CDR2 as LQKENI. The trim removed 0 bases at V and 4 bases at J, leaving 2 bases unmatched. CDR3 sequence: CASSPPTGSYGYTF. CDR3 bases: TGTGCCAGCTCACCACCGACAGGGTCCTATGGCTACACCTTC. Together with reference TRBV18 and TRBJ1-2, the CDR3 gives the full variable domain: NAGVMQNPRHLVRRRGQEARLRCSPMKGHSHVYWYRQLPEEGLKFMVYLQKENIIDESGMPKERFSAEFPKEGPSILRIQQVVRGDSAAYFCASSPPTGSYGYTFGSGTRLTVV.

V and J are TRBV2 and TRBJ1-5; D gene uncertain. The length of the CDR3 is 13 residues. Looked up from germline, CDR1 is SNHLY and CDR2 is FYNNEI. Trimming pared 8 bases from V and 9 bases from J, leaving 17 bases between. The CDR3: CASADARLGPQHF. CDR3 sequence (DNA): TGTGCCAGCGCCGACGCGAGACTAGGGCCCCAGCATTTT. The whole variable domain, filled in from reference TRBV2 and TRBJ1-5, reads EPEVTQTPSHQVTQMGQEVILRCVPISNHLYFYWYRQILGQKVEFLVSFYNNEISEKSEIFDDQFSVERPDGSNFTLKIRSTKLEDSAMYFCASADARLGPQHFGDGTRLSIL.

The CDR3 sequence is CASRADRVWEKLFF. The CDR3 DNA reads TGTGCCAGCAGGGCAGACAGGGTTTGGGAAAAACTGTTTTTT. The chain employs TRBV6-5 and TRBJ1-4, with 7 bases that match TRBD1. J lost 8 bases, V lost 6 bases, and 9 bases had no gene match. CDR3 length equals 14 residues. From germline, CDR1 is MNHEY and CDR2 SVGAGI.

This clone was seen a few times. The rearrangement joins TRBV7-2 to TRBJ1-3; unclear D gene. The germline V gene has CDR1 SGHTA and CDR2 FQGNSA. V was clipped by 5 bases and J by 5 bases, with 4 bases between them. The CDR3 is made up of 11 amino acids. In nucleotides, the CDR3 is TGTGCCAGCAGCCCAAGAAACACCATATATTTT. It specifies CASSPRNTIYF.

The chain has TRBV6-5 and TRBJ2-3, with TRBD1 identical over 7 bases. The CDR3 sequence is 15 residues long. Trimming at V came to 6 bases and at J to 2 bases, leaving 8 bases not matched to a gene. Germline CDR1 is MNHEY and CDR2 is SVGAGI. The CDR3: CASRITGEPTDTQYF. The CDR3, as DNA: TGTGCCAGCAGAATTACAGGGGAACCCACAGATACGCAGTATTTT.

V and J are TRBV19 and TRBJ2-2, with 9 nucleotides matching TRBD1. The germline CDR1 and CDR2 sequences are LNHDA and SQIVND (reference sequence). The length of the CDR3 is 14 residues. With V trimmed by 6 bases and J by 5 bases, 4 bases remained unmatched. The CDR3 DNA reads TGTGCCAGTAGACCGACAGGGGGGACCGGGGAGCTGTTTTTT. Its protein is CASRPTGGTGELFF.

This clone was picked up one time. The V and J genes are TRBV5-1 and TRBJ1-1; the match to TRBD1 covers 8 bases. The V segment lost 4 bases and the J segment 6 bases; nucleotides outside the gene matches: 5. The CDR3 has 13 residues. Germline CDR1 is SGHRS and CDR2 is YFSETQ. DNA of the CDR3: TGCGCCAGCAGCATGGACAGGGCTTCTGAAGCTTTCTTT. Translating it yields CASSMDRASEAFF. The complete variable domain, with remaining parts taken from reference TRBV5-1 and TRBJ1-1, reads KAGVTQTPRYLIKTRGQQVTLSCSPISGHRSVSWYQQTPGQGLQFLFEYFSETQRNKGNFPGRFSGRQFSNSRSEMNVSTLELGDSALYLCASSMDRASEAFFGQGTRLTVV.

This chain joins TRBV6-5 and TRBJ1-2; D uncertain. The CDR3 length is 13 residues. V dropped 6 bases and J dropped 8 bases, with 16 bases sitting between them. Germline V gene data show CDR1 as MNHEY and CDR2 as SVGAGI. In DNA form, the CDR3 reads TGTGCCAGCAGCGTCGTAGTGGGCGCGGGCTACACCTTC. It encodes CASSVVVGAGYTF.

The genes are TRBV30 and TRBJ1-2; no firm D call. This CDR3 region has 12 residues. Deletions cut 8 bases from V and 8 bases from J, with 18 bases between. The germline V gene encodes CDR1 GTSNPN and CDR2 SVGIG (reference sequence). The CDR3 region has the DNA TGTGCCCAGCTAGGCCACCCCCGGGGCTACACCTTC. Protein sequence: CAQLGHPRGYTF.

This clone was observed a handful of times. CDR3 protein: CASSRQGNTEAFF. The CDR3 DNA follows: TGTGCCAGCAGTCGACAGGGGAACACTGAAGCTTTCTTT. The V gene is TRBV7-3, the J gene TRBJ1-1; 7 nucleotides agree with TRBD1. After removal of 6 bases from V and 1 base from J, the junction contained 2 bases not matched to a gene. The CDR3 length is 13 residues. Germline CDR1 and CDR2: SGHTA and FQGTGA.

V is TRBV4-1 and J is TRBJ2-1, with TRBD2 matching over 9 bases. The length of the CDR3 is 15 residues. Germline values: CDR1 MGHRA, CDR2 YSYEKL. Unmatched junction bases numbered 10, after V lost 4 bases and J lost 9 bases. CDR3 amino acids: CASSLSDAAGGEQFF. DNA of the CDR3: TGCGCCAGCAGCCTTTCGGACGCAGCGGGGGGTGAGCAGTTCTTC.

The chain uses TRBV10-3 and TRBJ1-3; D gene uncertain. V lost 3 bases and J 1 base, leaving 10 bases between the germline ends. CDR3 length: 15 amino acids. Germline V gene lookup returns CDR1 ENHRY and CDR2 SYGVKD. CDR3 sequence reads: CAISESPPSGNTIYF. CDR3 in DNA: TGTGCCATCAGTGAATCCCCCCCATCTGGAAACACCATATATTTT.

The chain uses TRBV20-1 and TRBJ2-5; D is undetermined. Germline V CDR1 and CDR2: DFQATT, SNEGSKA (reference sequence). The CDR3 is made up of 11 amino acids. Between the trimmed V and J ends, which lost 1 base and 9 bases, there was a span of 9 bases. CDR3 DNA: TGCAGTGCTAGAGGAGGTGGAGCCCAGTACTTC. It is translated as CSARGGGAQYF.